The rows below give T cell receptor beta chains drawn from one sample of a study of blood T cell repertoires in COVID-19. Profiled with immunoSEQ multiplex PCR; TCRdb holds only in-frame clones, not every one. The table lists hundreds of thousands of clones, nearly 90% of them singletons, with 1.4% in the top ten. Sequenced: PBMCs or T cells enriched from blood (not recorded which). These receptors were taken from a young woman who had been exposed to COVID-19. Each CDR3 is given with its conserved first and last residue. A D gene is named only where the DNA matches it firmly. Expanded clones get a size class; other rows say once, few or many, or leave the size out.

V,J,size,D,DNA,CDR3
TRBV4-3,TRBJ1-2,NA,NA,TGCGCCAGCAGCCAAGATGGTCAAGGAGTTGACTATGGCTACACCTTC,CASSQDGQGVDYGYTF
TRBV28,TRBJ2-7,NA,TRBD1,TGTGCCAGCAGTTTACAATCACAGGGGGGTGAGCAGTACTTC,CASSLQSQGGEQYF
TRBV6-5,TRBJ2-1,once,NA,TGTGCCAGCAGTTACGGGACAACCCTGTGGGATGAGCAGTTCTTC,CASSYGTTLWDEQFF
TRBV9,TRBJ2-7,NA,NA,TGTGCCAGCAGCGTTTTTGCCGGGGGACCCGAGCAGTACTTC,CASSVFAGGPEQYF
TRBV19,TRBJ2-7,NA,TRBD2,TGTGCCAGTAGTATCGGGACTAGCGGAATATACGAGCAGTACTTC,CASSIGTSGIYEQYF
TRBV3-1/TRBV3-2,TRBJ1-2,NA,NA,TGTGCCAGCAGCCAAGGAGGCTTAGGCGGCTACACCTTC,CASSQGGLGGYTF
TRBV6-6,TRBJ1-1,NA,NA,TGTGCCAGCAGTCCACACCCCTTCGGGAAGATGAACACTGAAGCTTTCTTT,CASSPHPFGKMNTEAFF
TRBV6-5,TRBJ2-7,NA,NA,TGTGCCAGCAGTTACAGCAGCGGGCCCTACGAGCAGTACTTC,CASSYSSGPYEQYF
TRBV4-2,TRBJ2-2,NA,NA,TGTGCCAGCCGACAGCCGGCTACCAACACCGGGGAGCTGTTTTTT,CASRQPATNTGELFF
TRBV24-1,TRBJ2-3,NA,TRBD2,TGTGCCACCAGTGATCTTAAGCGGGGTCTGGGCACAGATACGCAGTATTTT,CATSDLKRGLGTDTQYF
TRBV15,TRBJ2-7,few,TRBD1,TGTGCCACCAGCAGAGCCAGGGACAGTTACGAGCAGTACTTC,CATSRARDSYEQYF
TRBV5-6,TRBJ1-4,NA,TRBD1,TGTGCCAGCTGCTTCAGGGGACAGGGCGAAAAACTGTTTTTT,CASCFRGQGEKLFF
TRBV2,TRBJ2-1,NA,NA,TGTGCCAGCAGCCTAGACTTTAGCTCCTACAATGAGCAGTTCTTC,CASSLDFSSYNEQFF
TRBV11-2,TRBJ1-6,NA,NA,TGTGCCAGCAGCCCGGCGGGGGGGGGTGTATCCCTCCACTTT,CASSPAGGGVSLHF
TRBV5-6,TRBJ1-3,once,TRBD1,TGTGCCAGCAGCCTAAAACAGGGGACTGGAAACACCATATATTTT,CASSLKQGTGNTIYF
TRBV30,TRBJ1-1,NA,NA,TGTGCCTGGAGTGTACTGGACACTGAAGCTTTCTTT,CAWSVLDTEAFF
TRBV2,TRBJ1-6,NA,NA,TGTGCCAGCAGTGGCAAATCCCTGCGGGAATATAATTCACCCCTCCACTTT,CASSGKSLREYNSPLHF
TRBV27,TRBJ1-6,NA,TRBD1,TGTGCCAGCAGTTGGGGACAGCCTAATTCACCCCTCCACTTT,CASSWGQPNSPLHF
TRBV4-3,TRBJ2-7,NA,TRBD1,TGCGCCAGCAGCCAAGATTACTCCGGGACAGGGATCTCCTACGAGCAGTACTTC,CASSQDYSGTGISYEQYF
TRBV7-3,TRBJ2-3,NA,NA,TGTGCCAGCAGCTACGGTGTCACAGATACGCAGTATTTT,CASSYGVTDTQYF
TRBV7-6,TRBJ2-5,NA,TRBD1,TGTGCCAGCAGCTTGGGACAGGGGTTACAAGAGACCCAGTACTTC,CASSLGQGLQETQYF
TRBV30,TRBJ2-5,once,TRBD2,TGTGCCTGGAATTTAGCGGGGGGGCCGGAGACCCAGTACTTC,CAWNLAGGPETQYF
TRBV3-1/TRBV3-2,TRBJ2-7,NA,NA,TGTGCCAGCAGCCAAGGTCTAGGACAGTTAACCTACGAGCAGTACTTC,CASSQGLGQLTYEQYF
TRBV3-1/TRBV3-2,TRBJ1-4,NA,NA,TGTGCCAGCAGCCGGGGGACTGCAGCAACTAATGAAAAACTGTTTTTT,CASSRGTAATNEKLFF
TRBV3-1/TRBV3-2,TRBJ2-1,NA,NA,TGTGCCAGCAGCCAAGTTGAGAGCTCCTACAATGAGCAGTTCTTC,CASSQVESSYNEQFF
TRBV2,TRBJ2-1,NA,TRBD1,TGTGCCAGCAGGGGGACAGGGGTCTACAATGAGCAGTTCTTC,CASRGTGVYNEQFF
TRBV5-4,TRBJ2-7,NA,TRBD1,TGTGCCAGCAGCGCCGGGACAGGTTCCTACGAGCAGTACTTC,CASSAGTGSYEQYF
TRBV5-5,TRBJ1-6,NA,TRBD1,TGTGCCAGCAGCTCCCGGGACAGCCTTAATTCACCCCTCCACTTT,CASSSRDSLNSPLHF
TRBV6-5,TRBJ2-7,NA,NA,TGTGCCAGCAGCTTACAGGCCGCCTACGAGCAGTACTTC,CASSLQAAYEQYF
TRBV5-5,TRBJ2-7,NA,TRBD2,TGTGCCAGCAGCTTGTTTGGCGGGAGCTCCTACGAGCAGTACTTC,CASSLFGGSSYEQYF
TRBV7-2,TRBJ1-5,NA,NA,TGTGCCAGCAGCCCCGCGAGAGTCTTTTATAGCAATCAGCCCCAGCATTTT,CASSPARVFYSNQPQHF
TRBV6-2/TRBV6-3,TRBJ2-7,NA,TRBD2,TGTGCCAGCAGCCTAGCGGCCTCCTACGAGCAGTACTTC,CASSLAASYEQYF
TRBV7-6,TRBJ1-6,NA,NA,TGTGCCAGCAGCTTAATAAGCGCCGGGACTCAAAGCTCCTATAATTCACCCCTCCACTTT,CASSLISAGTQSSYNSPLHF
TRBV7-2,TRBJ2-1,NA,TRBD2,TGTGCCAGCAGCTTATCGACTAGCGCACACAATGAGCAGTTCTTC,CASSLSTSAHNEQFF
TRBV6-5,TRBJ1-1,NA,NA,TGTGCCAGCATTAGAACCCAGGGGATGAACACTGAAGCTTTCTTT,CASIRTQGMNTEAFF
TRBV6-5,TRBJ2-7,NA,NA,TGTGCCAGCAGTTACTCGGACACCGAGGCCTACGAGCAGTACTTC,CASSYSDTEAYEQYF
TRBV2,TRBJ2-1,once,NA,TGTGCCAGCAGTGAATTTCTACTCGAGCAGTTCTTC,CASSEFLLEQFF
TRBV28,TRBJ2-7,NA,TRBD1,TGTGCCAGCAGCCCTTCTGCGGGGGGACAGGGGAGTGCCTACTCCTACGAGCAGTACTTC,CASSPSAGGQGSAYSYEQYF
TRBV7-9,TRBJ1-1,NA,NA,TGTGCCAGCAGCCCACAGAACACTGAAGCTTTCTTT,CASSPQNTEAFF
TRBV11-2,TRBJ1-1,NA,TRBD1,TGTGCCAGCAGCTTAGAGGCTACAGGGGGCACTGAAGCTTTCTTT,CASSLEATGGTEAFF
TRBV6-5,TRBJ2-7,NA,NA,TGTGCCAGCAGTTACCGGGACTGGAGCTCCTACGAGCAGTACTTC,CASSYRDWSSYEQYF
TRBV28,TRBJ2-2,NA,TRBD2,TGTGCCAGCAGCCCAGCGGGAGGGGTGACCGGGGAGCTGTTTTTT,CASSPAGGVTGELFF
TRBV7-9,TRBJ1-3,NA,NA,TGTGCCAGCAGCTTACGGGCGGTTGGGGGCAGGAACTCTGGAAACACCATATATTTT,CASSLRAVGGRNSGNTIYF
TRBV4-3,TRBJ2-1,once,NA,TGCGCCAGCAGCGAGGGCGGGACAGTGGCTTACAATGAGCAGTTCTTC,CASSEGGTVAYNEQFF
TRBV18,TRBJ2-3,NA,TRBD2,TGTGCCAGCTCACCAATTTCGGGGGGAAGCACAGATACGCAGTATTTT,CASSPISGGSTDTQYF
TRBV10-1,TRBJ2-3,NA,TRBD2,TGCGCCAGCGTCTCCGGAAAAAGCGGGGATCAAGATACGCAGTATTTT,CASVSGKSGDQDTQYF
TRBV7-8,TRBJ2-1,NA,TRBD2,TGTGCCAGCAGCTTGGGGGAGGGAGAGCAGTTCTTC,CASSLGEGEQFF
TRBV2,TRBJ2-7,NA,NA,TGTGCCAGCTATGGGGCGGCGGTTAGCTCCTACGAGCAGTACTTC,CASYGAAVSSYEQYF
TRBV10-3,TRBJ1-1,NA,NA,TGTGCCATCAGTGATCGGACATCCAGTGCCACTGAAGCTTTCTTT,CAISDRTSSATEAFF
TRBV10-1,TRBJ2-3,few,NA,TGCGCCAGCAGTGAGCCGCTTGGAGGGGGCTTGAGCACAGATACGCAGTATTTT,CASSEPLGGGLSTDTQYF
TRBV4-1,TRBJ1-5,NA,TRBD1,TGCGCCAGCAGCCAGTCAGGGGGTGGCAATCAGCCCCAGCATTTT,CASSQSGGGNQPQHF
TRBV7-9,TRBJ2-7,NA,NA,TGTGCCAGCATGGACAACTCCTACGAGCAGTACTTC,CASMDNSYEQYF
TRBV19,TRBJ1-2,NA,TRBD1,TGTGCCAGTTTTCGTTCCGGGACAGGGAACTATGGCTACACCTTC,CASFRSGTGNYGYTF
TRBV11-2,TRBJ2-1,NA,NA,TGTGCCAGCAGCTTGTTTTCCGCGGGTTACAATGAGCAGTTCTTC,CASSLFSAGYNEQFF
TRBV6-2/TRBV6-3,TRBJ2-7,once,TRBD2,TGTGCCAGCAGTTACTCGGGACTAGGGTACGAGCAGTACTTC,CASSYSGLGYEQYF
TRBV28,TRBJ2-7,NA,NA,TGTGCCAGCAGTTTTCACATCCTCTACGAGCAGTACTTC,CASSFHILYEQYF
TRBV10-2,TRBJ2-7,NA,TRBD1,TGCGCCAGCTCCAGGACAGGTCTTTCCGAGCAGTACTTC,CASSRTGLSEQYF
TRBV4-1,TRBJ1-2,NA,TRBD1,TGCGCCAGCAGCCTTGGGACAGGGGGTACGCGTGGCTACACCTTC,CASSLGTGGTRGYTF
TRBV29-1,TRBJ2-7,once,NA,TGCAGCGTCGCTCCCCGAGGAGGGGAGTACGAGCAGTACTTC,CSVAPRGGEYEQYF